These T cell receptor beta chains were read from a single sample in a study of CD8+ T cells in alopecia areata. The protocol was immunoSEQ multiplex PCR, while the TCRdb copy is restricted to in-frame clones and leaves out a portion. The sample gives 150,000 to 200,000 clones, 55% to 75% of which show up once; around 14% is in the top ten. This material consisted of CD4+ T cells sorted from blood, taken at week 24, from a patient treated with tofacitinib. These receptor sequences come from a human donor with alopecia areata. The CDR3 runs from the conserved cysteine through the conserved F or W. The D gene is left open where the match is weak. Not all rows give a size; the values are once, few, many and, for expanded clones, a class.

cdr3_aa,cdr3_nt,d_call,v_call,j_call,clone_size
CASSPVAGGSKQYF,TGTGCCAGCAGCCCGGTAGCGGGGGGTAGCAAGCAGTACTTC,TRBD2,TRBV11-2,TRBJ2-7,-
CSVADSLPYEQYF,TGCAGCGTCGCTGACAGTTTACCTTACGAGCAGTACTTC,-,TRBV29-1,TRBJ2-7,-
CASNLGSVGETQYF,TGTGCCAGCAACTTGGGTTCGGTCGGGGAGACCCAGTACTTC,-,TRBV2,TRBJ2-5,-
CAWNVGQGRDTQYF,TGTGCCTGGAATGTGGGACAGGGGAGAGATACGCAGTATTTT,TRBD1,TRBV30,TRBJ2-3,-
CASSRRQGDGYTF,TGTGCCAGCAGCCGGAGACAGGGGGATGGCTACACCTTC,TRBD1,TRBV14,TRBJ1-2,-
CSVVQMMNTEAFF,TGCAGCGTTGTTCAGATGATGAACACTGAAGCTTTCTTT,-,TRBV29-1,TRBJ1-1,few
CASSPGQTGGAYEQYF,TGCGCCAGCAGCCCCGGCCAGACAGGGGGCGCCTACGAGCAGTACTTC,TRBD1,TRBV5-1,TRBJ2-7,-
CASSIQGRNQPQHF,TGTGCCAGCAGTATTCAGGGTAGGAATCAGCCCCAGCATTTT,-,TRBV25-1,TRBJ1-5,few
CAISGLGNYGYTF,TGTGCCATCAGTGGGCTGGGGAACTATGGCTACACCTTC,-,TRBV10-3,TRBJ1-2,once
CASSQEGGEQFF,TGTGCCAGCAGCCAAGAGGGTGGGGAGCAGTTCTTC,-,TRBV14,TRBJ2-1,-
CASSHLMDRGFGQPQHF,TGTGCCAGCAGCCACCTCATGGACAGGGGTTTTGGACAGCCCCAGCATTTT,TRBD1,TRBV4-2,TRBJ1-5,-
CAWSVGIRETQYF,TGTGCCTGGAGTGTAGGGATCAGAGAGACCCAGTACTTC,-,TRBV30,TRBJ2-5,-
CASGTMNTEAFF,TGTGCCAGCGGGACAATGAACACTGAAGCTTTCTTT,-,TRBV27,TRBJ1-1,few
CASSLRTGIDEQYF,TGTGCCAGCAGCTTGCGGACAGGGATCGACGAGCAGTACTTC,TRBD1,TRBV11-1,TRBJ2-7,-
CASSQYFLAGGKETQYF,TGCGCCAGCAGCCAGTATTTCCTAGCGGGGGGGAAAGAGACCCAGTACTTC,TRBD2,TRBV4-1,TRBJ2-5,few
CSVDRGSNQPQHF,TGCAGCGTTGACAGGGGCAGCAATCAGCCCCAGCATTTT,-,TRBV29-1,TRBJ1-5,-
CASSGMGQGTGEQFF,TGCGCCAGCAGTGGAATGGGACAGGGCACGGGCGAGCAGTTCTTC,TRBD1,TRBV5-1,TRBJ2-1,-
CASSFGTPPWQYF,TGTGCCAGCAGCTTTGGGACCCCGCCGTGGCAGTACTTC,-,TRBV7-2,TRBJ2-7,-
CASSLPSSGESDTQYF,TGCGCCAGCAGCTTGCCGTCTAGCGGGGAATCAGATACGCAGTATTTT,TRBD2,TRBV5-1,TRBJ2-3,-
CAWSLGGPGTDTQYF,TGTGCCTGGTCCCTGGGGGGACCTGGCACAGATACGCAGTATTTT,-,TRBV30,TRBJ2-3,once
CASSLRTGTSNSPLHF,TGCGCCAGCAGCTTGCGAACCGGGACAAGTAATTCACCCCTCCACTTT,-,TRBV5-1,TRBJ1-6,-
CASSLGTGGMNSPLHF,TGTGCCAGCAGTCTCGGGACAGGGGGCATGAATTCACCCCTCCACTTT,TRBD1,TRBV27,TRBJ1-6,-
CASSSARTGELFF,TGTGCCAGCAGCTCGGCGCGCACCGGGGAGCTGTTTTTT,-,TRBV5-6,TRBJ2-2,-
CSVTTTGGYGYTF,TGCAGCGTTACGACAACCGGGGGTTATGGCTACACCTTC,-,TRBV29-1,TRBJ1-2,-
CASSVGDYQETQYF,TGTGCCAGCAGCGTAGGGGACTACCAAGAGACCCAGTACTTC,-,TRBV9,TRBJ2-5,-
CASSVVVSGDTQYF,TGTGCCAGCAGCGTAGTGGTTAGCGGAGATACGCAGTATTTT,-,TRBV9,TRBJ2-3,few
CSVVGTGWDTEAFF,TGCAGCGTTGTAGGGACAGGGTGGGACACTGAAGCTTTCTTT,TRBD1,TRBV29-1,TRBJ1-1,few
CASSLSETQYF,TGTGCCAGCAGCCTCAGTGAGACCCAGTACTTC,-,TRBV14,TRBJ2-5,few